The present TCR beta chain was sequenced within a study of shared clonotypes between healthy human individuals. Overall study results and limits: For sorted subsets, rarefaction showed incomplete sequencing despite large depth. It was the few donors that limited the genetic and exposure-history diversity represented. Sampling included only blood; tissue repertoires likely differ.

This clone was observed a single time. As yet, its antigen is unknown. Produced via immunoSEQ multiplex PCR; TCRdb's table is partial and in-frame only. The sample has about 1.1 million clones, about 80% seen once; the top ten hold approximately 0.95%. Sequencing used memory CD4+ T cells from PBMCs. The subset was: CD45RA-negative fraction. This TCR was recovered from a man between 18 and 35 years old in good health. Some clones in this sample may be carry-over from other donors' samples.

CDR3 DNA: TGTGCCAGCAGTTTGCGACAGGTTGGCTGGGCTTTCTTT. Residues: CASSLRQVGWAFF. The V and J genes are TRBV28 and TRBJ1-1; D might be TRBD1 (6 bases). The germline gives CDR1 MDHEN, CDR2 SYDVKM. Trimming left V 3 bases short and J 11 bases short, with 16 bases between. The CDR3 spans 13 residues.